This T cell receptor (beta chain) was sequenced during a study of CDR3 diversity in severe acne. Via MiXCR, TCRdb re-called the PCR reads, giving one row per CDR3 protein. Counted here are more than 80,000 distinct CDR3 sequences, under 55% occurring once; the ten biggest clones make up around a tenth. Germline V CDR1 and CDR2: DFQATT, SNEGSKA (reference sequence). CDR3 size: 16 residues. The trim removed 0 bases at V and 5 bases at J, leaving 10 bases unmatched. Source material: blood. The J gene is TRBJ2-7, the V gene TRBV20-1; TRBD2 agrees at 10 bases. The TCR comes from a male donor with severe acne vulgaris. CDR3 region: CSARDYASGSFHEQYF. Written as DNA, the CDR3 is TGCAGTGCTAGAGATTATGCTAGCGGGAGTTTCCACGAGCAGTACTTC.